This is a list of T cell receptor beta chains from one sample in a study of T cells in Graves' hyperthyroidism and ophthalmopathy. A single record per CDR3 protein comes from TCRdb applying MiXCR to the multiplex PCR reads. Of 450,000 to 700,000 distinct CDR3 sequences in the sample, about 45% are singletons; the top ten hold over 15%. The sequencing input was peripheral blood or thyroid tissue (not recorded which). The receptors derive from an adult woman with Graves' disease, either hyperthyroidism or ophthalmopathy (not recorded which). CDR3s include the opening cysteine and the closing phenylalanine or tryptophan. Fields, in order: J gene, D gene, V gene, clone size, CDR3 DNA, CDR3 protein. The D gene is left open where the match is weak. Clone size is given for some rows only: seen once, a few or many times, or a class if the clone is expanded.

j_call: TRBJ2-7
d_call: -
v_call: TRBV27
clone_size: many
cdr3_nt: TGTGCCAGCAGTTACGGGAGCCTACAGTACTTC
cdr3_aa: CASSYGSLQYF

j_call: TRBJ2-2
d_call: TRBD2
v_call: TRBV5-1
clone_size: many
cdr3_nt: TGCGCCAGCAGCACCTGGACTAGCGGAAACACCGGGGAGCTGTTTTTT
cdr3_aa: CASSTWTSGNTGELFF

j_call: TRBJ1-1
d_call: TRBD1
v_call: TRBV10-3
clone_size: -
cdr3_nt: TGTGCCATCAGTGAGTTGTGGACAGGGGCCTTGAACACTGAAGCTTTCTTT
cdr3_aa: CAISELWTGALNTEAFF

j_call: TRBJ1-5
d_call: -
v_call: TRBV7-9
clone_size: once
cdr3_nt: TGTGCCAGCAGCTTTCTTGGACAGCAGAATCAGCCCCAGCATTTT
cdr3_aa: CASSFLGQQNQPQHF

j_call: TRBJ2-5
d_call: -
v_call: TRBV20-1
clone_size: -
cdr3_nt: TGCAGTGCTATTGGCGGAAGCCAAGAGACCCAGTACTTC
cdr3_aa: CSAIGGSQETQYF

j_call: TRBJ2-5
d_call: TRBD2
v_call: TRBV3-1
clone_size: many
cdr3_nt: TGTGCCAGCAGCCAAGTACTAGCGGAGACCCAGTACTTC
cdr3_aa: CASSQVLAETQYF

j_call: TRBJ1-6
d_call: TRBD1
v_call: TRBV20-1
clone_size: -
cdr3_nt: TGCAGTGCTAGAGCGGGACAGGGGTACTCACCCCTCCACTTT
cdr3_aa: CSARAGQGYSPLHF

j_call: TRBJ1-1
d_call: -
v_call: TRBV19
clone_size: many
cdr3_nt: TGTGCCAGTAGCCTATACCGGAGGGGGACGAACACTGAAGCTTTCTTT
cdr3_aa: CASSLYRRGTNTEAFF

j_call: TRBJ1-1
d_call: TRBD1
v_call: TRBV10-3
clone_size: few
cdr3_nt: TGTGCCATCAGTGGGGCAGGGGGGGACACTGAAGCTTTCTTT
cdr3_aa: CAISGAGGDTEAFF

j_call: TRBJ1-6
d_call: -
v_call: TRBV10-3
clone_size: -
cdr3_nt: TGTGCCATCAGTGAGGCAGGGTTTCTTAATTCACCCCTCCACTTT
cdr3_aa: CAISEAGFLNSPLHF

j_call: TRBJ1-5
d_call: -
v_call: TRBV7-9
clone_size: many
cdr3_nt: TGTGCCAGCAGTGCGGGGGTTTTTCAGCCCCAGCATTTT
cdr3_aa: CASSAGVFQPQHF

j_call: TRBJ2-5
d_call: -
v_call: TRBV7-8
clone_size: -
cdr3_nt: TGTGCCAGCAGCCCCCGGCCGGTCCCTCAAGAGACCCAGTACTTC
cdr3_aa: CASSPRPVPQETQYF

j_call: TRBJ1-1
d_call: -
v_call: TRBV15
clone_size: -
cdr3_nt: TGTGCCAACATAAACACTGAAGCTTTCTTT
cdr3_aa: CANINTEAFF

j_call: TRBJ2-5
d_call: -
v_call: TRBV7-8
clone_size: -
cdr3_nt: TGTGCCAGCAGCTCACGACATATGATGGAGACCCAGTACTTC
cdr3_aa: CASSSRHMMETQYF

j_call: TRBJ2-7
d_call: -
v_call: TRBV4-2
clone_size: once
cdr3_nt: TGTGCCAGCAGCCAAGGGTGGAGCCTTACCTACGAGCAGTACTTC
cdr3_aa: CASSQGWSLTYEQYF

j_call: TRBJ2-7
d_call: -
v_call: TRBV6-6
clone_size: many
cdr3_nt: TGTGCCAGCAGTTACGACAATTCCTACGAGCAGTACTTC
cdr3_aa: CASSYDNSYEQYF

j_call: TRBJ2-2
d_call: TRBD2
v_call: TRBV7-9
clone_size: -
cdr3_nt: TGTGCCAGCAGCTTAAAGACTAGCTCTGACGAGCTGTTTTTT
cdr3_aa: CASSLKTSSDELFF

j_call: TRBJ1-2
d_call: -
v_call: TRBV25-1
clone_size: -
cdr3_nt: TGTGCCAGCATGATGACGGACGTTAACTATGGCTACACCTTC
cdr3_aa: CASMMTDVNYGYTF

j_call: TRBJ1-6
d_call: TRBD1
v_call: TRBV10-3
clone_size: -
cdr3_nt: TGTGCCATCAGCACCGGGACAGGGGCGAGAAATTCACCCCTCCACTTT
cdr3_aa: CAISTGTGARNSPLHF

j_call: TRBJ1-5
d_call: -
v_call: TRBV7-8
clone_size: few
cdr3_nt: TGTGCCAGCAGCCCCTCCAGGGAGTTTCGCAATCAGCCCCAGCATTTT
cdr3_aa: CASSPSREFRNQPQHF

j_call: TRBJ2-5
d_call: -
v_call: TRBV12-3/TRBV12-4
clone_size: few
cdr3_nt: TGTGCCAGCAGTTTAAACAGCAAAGAGACCCAGTACTTC
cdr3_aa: CASSLNSKETQYF

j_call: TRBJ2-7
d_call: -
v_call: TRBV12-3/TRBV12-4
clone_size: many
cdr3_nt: TGTGCCAGCAGTTCCCCGAGGATTTACGAGCAGTACTTC
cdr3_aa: CASSSPRIYEQYF

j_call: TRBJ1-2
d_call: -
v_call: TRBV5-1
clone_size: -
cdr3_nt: TGCGCCAGCAGTCCCGGGGGTGTGGCTGGCTACACCTTC
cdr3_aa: CASSPGGVAGYTF

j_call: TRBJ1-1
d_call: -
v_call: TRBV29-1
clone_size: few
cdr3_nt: TGCAGCGTTCCCTTGGCCACTGAAGCTTTCTTT
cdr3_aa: CSVPLATEAFF

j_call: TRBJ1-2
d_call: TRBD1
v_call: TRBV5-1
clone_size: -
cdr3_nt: TGCGCCAGCAGCCGACAGGGAGAGGGAGGCTACACCTTC
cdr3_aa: CASSRQGEGGYTF

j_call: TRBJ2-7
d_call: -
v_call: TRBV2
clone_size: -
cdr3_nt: TGTGCCAGCAGTGAAGGACCCCGTTCCCGTTACGAGCAGTACTTC
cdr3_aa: CASSEGPRSRYEQYF

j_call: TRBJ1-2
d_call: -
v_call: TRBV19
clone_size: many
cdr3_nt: TGTGCCAGTAGAAGTGGCGGCTACACCTTC
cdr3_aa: CASRSGGYTF

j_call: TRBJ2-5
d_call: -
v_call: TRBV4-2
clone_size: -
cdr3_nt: TGTGCCAGCAGCCAGGCTAGGGCCGGGACCCAGTACTTC
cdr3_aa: CASSQARAGTQYF

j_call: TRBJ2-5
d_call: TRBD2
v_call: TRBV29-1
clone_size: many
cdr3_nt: TGCAGCGTTGTATTTCGGACTAGCGGGGGGGGGGCGGAGACCCAGTACTTC
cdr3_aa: CSVVFRTSGGGAETQYF

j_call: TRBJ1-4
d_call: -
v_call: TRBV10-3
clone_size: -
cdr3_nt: TGTGCCGTTCGAGGTGCAACTAATGAAAGGCTGTTTTTT
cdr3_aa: CAVRGATNERLFF

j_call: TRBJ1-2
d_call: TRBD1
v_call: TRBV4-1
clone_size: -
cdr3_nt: TGCGCCAGCAGCCAAGAAGTCACAGGGGAGGTTGGCTACACCTTC
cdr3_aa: CASSQEVTGEVGYTF

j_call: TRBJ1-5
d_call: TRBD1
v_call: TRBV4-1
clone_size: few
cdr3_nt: TGCGCCAGCAGCTTCCGGGACAGAAAATATCAGCCCCAGCATTTT
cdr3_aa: CASSFRDRKYQPQHF

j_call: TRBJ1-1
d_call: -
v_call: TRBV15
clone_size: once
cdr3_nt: TGTGCCACCAGAGATCGGGGAGAAGGCACTGAAGCTTTCTTT
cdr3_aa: CATRDRGEGTEAFF

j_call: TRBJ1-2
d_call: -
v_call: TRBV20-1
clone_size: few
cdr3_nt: TGCAGTGCTAGCCCCAGCTGGTCTTATGGCTACACCTTC
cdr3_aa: CSASPSWSYGYTF

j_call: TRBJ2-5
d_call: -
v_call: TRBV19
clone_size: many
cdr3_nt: TGTGCCAGTACACCCGGAGGGGCCCAAGAGACCCAGTACTTC
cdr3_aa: CASTPGGAQETQYF

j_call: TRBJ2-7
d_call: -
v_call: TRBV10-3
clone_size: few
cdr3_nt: TGTGCCATCGCTTACGCAGAGGGAGAGCAGTACTTC
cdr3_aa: CAIAYAEGEQYF

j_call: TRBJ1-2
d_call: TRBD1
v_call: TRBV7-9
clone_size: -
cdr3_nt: TGTGCCAGCAGCTTCCCCGGGACAGGGCGTCAGACTGGCTACACCTTC
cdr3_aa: CASSFPGTGRQTGYTF

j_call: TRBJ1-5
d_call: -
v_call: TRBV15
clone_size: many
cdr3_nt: TGTGCCACCAGCAGAGAATTGGGTGGGGATCAGCCCCAGCATTTT
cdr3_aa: CATSRELGGDQPQHF

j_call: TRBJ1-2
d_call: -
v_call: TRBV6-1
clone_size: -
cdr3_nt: TGTGCCAGCAGTGTACTAGCGGGCGACACCGGGACACAGGAAAATTATGGCTACACCTTC
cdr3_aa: CASSVLAGDTGTQENYGYTF

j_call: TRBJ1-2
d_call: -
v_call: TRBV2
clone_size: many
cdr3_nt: TGTGCCAGCATGGTACAGGGAAGCTCCGGCTACACCTTC
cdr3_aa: CASMVQGSSGYTF

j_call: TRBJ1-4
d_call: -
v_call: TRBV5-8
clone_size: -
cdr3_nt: TGTGCCAGCAGCTTGGTGGTCGAAAAACTGTTTTTT
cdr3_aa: CASSLVVEKLFF

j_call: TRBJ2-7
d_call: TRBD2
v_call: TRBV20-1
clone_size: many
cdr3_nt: TGCAGTGCTGGCCTAGAGGGGACTAGCGGCCTCTACGAGCAGTACTTC
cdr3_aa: CSAGLEGTSGLYEQYF

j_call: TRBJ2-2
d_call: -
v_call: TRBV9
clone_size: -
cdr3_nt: -
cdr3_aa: CASSVGDRGSCFF

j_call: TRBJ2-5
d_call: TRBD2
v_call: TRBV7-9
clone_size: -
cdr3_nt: TGTGCCAGCAGCTTCTTAGCGGGGGGAGCTCCTCCCGGAGAGACCCAGTACTTC
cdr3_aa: CASSFLAGGAPPGETQYF

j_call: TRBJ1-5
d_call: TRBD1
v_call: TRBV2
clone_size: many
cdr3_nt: TGTGCCAGCAGTTCTAGGGACAGGGGACAGCCCCAGCATTTT
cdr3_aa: CASSSRDRGQPQHF

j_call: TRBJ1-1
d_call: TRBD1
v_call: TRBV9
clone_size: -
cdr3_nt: TGTGCCAGCAGCAAGACAGGGGGCGAAGCTTTCTTT
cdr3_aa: CASSKTGGEAFF

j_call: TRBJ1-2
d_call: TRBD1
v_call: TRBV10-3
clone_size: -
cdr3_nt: TGTGCCAGCAGCTTAGGCCAGGGGGTATCGGTAGGCTACACCTTC
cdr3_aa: CASSLGQGVSVGYTF

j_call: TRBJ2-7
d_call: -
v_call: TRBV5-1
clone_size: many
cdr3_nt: TGCGCCAGCAGCTTGGAAGGTTACGAGCAGTACTTC
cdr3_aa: CASSLEGYEQYF

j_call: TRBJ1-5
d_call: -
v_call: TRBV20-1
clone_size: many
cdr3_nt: TGCAGTGCTAGCCGGTGGACCAATCAGCCCCAGCATTTT
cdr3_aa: CSASRWTNQPQHF

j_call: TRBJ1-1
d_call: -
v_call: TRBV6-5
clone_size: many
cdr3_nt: TGTGCCAGCAGCAGAACCGGCACTGAAGCTTTCTTT
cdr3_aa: CASSRTGTEAFF

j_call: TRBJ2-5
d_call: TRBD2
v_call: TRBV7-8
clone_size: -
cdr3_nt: TGTGCCAGCAGGGCAGCGGGAGGGCCAGCGGAGACCCAGTACTTC
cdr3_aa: CASRAAGGPAETQYF

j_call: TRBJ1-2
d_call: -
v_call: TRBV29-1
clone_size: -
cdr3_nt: TGCAGCGTTGTCGGCGGAAGCTATGGCTACACCTTC
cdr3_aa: CSVVGGSYGYTF

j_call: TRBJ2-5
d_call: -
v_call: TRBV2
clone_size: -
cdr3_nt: TGTGCCAGCACCTTGATACAGGCGTACCAAGAGACCCAGTACTTC
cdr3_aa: CASTLIQAYQETQYF

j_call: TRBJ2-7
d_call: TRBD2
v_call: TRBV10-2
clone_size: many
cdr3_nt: TGCGCCAGCAGGGGACTACCCCCCCCCTTCGAGCAGTACTTC
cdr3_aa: CASRGLPPPFEQYF